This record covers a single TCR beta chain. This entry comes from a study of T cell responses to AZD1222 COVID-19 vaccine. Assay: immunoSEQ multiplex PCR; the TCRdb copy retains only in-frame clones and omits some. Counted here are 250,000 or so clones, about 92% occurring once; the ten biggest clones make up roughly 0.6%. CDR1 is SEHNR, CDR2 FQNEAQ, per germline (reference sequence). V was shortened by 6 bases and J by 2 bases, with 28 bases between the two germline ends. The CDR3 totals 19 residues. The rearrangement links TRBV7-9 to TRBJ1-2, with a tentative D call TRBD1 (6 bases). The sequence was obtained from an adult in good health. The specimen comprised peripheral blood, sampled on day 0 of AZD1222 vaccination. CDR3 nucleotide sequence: TGTGCCAGCAGTCCTCCTACCTCGGGGGGCGTCCGGATCAACTATGGCTACACCTTC. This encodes CASSPPTSGGVRINYGYTF.